This T cell receptor (beta chain) was sequenced for a study of T-cell reconstitution after alpha-beta-depleted transplantation in children. The germline V gene encodes CDR1 SGHRS and CDR2 YFSETQ. The V segment lost 3 bases and the J segment 6 bases; nucleotides outside the gene matches: 3. The CDR3 sequence is 14 residues long. Unique molecular identifiers were used in preparing the TCRbeta library. From the PCR reads, TCRdb called clonotypes with MiXCR, one entry per CDR3 protein. The table has a few hundred thousand distinct CDR3 sequences, 10% to 15% seen once. Overall study findings and caveats: Newly produced T cells mostly provided counts and TCRbeta diversity after one year, as hyperexpanded clones declined.

This clonotype was seen a few times. The antigen is undetermined. This material consisted of PBMCs, mostly from graft donor cells, taken 360 days after TCRalphabeta/CD19-depleted stem cell transplant. This chain links TRBV5-1 with TRBJ1-6; 7 positions match TRBD1. The receptor's source is a male patient between 10 and 17 years old who had a stem cell transplant for acute myeloid leukemia, so the T cells may come from the graft donor. In DNA, the CDR3 is TGCGCCAGCAGCTGGGACAGCAGTAATTCACCCCTCCACTTT. Translating it yields CASSWDSSNSPLHF.